The 22 T cell receptor beta chains below were found in one sample sequenced in a study of cytomegalovirus exposure and HLA in healthy donors (dated by TCRdb to between 2016 and 2019). Libraries were prepared through the immunoSEQ multiplex PCR assay. A mixture of 60 forward primers for TCR Vbeta segments and 13 reverse primers for TCR Jbeta segments was used in the multiplex PCR. TCRdb re-hosts the immuneACCESS table, in-frame sequences only. Its copies lack some clones; in the studies checked, an unresolved V gene accounts for under half of them, and the cause for the rest is not known. The sample has 150,000 to 200,000 clones on record, over 65% of them singletons. The top ten hold around 2.4% of the sample. The specimen sequenced was PBMCs. These TCRs come from a man in his fifties or sixties in good health and CMV-seronegative.

The V call is TRBV5-4, the J call TRBJ2-6; 7 bases map to TRBD2. The CDR3 has 18 amino acids. Germline V gene data show CDR1 as SGHNT and CDR2 as YYREEE (reference sequence). With 4 bases clipped from V and 0 bases from J, the junction kept 10 bases outside the gene matches. DNA for the CDR3: TGTGCCAGCAGCCCAAGTGGGGGGGGACTCTCTGGGGCCAACGTCCTGACTTTC. Translation: CASSPSGGGLSGANVLTF.

V usage is TRBV11-2 and J usage is TRBJ2-1; TRBD2 matches at 15 bases. This CDR3 comprises 15 residues. Per germline, CDR1 SGHAT and CDR2 FQNNGV. V lost 4 bases, J lost 7 bases, and 2 bases stayed unmatched. The CDR3 DNA follows: TGTGCCAGCAGCTCTGGGACTAGCGGGGGGAATGAGCAGTTCTTC. Its protein product is CASSSGTSGGNEQFF.

The chain has TRBV14 and TRBJ2-4; TRBD2 is a possible D gene (6 bases). Germline loops: CDR1 SGHDN, CDR2 FVKESK. The CDR3 covers 17 residues. V lost 4 bases, J lost 2 bases, and 18 bases lay in between. The CDR3 bases are TGTGCCAGCAGCCCTGGGTCAGGGAGGTTTTCCAAAAACATTCAGTACTTC. Its translation: CASSPGSGRFSKNIQYF.

The V call is TRBV19, the J call TRBJ2-3, with D perhaps TRBD2 (5 bases). Per the germline V gene, CDR1 is LNHDA and CDR2 is SQIVND (reference sequence). The CDR3 extends over 15 amino acids. The V and J ends lost 1 base and 12 bases respectively, with 20 bases between them. The CDR3 bases are TGTGCCAGTAGTATAGTCCCTTCGGGTAGCGAGTACCAGTATTTT. Protein sequence: CASSIVPSGSEYQYF.

V gene TRBV12-5 combines with J gene TRBJ2-2; D may be TRBD1 (5 bases). The CDR3 is made up of 16 amino acids. From germline, CDR1 is LGHNT and CDR2 FRNRAP. V was shortened by 5 bases and J by 7 bases, with 20 bases between the two germline ends. Here the CDR3 reads CASGKYDSQFRGELFF. Here the CDR3 DNA reads TGTGCTAGTGGTAAATATGACAGTCAGTTTCGCGGGGAGCTGTTTTTT.

A few counts support this clone. V gene TRBV4-2 combines with J gene TRBJ1-5; 12 bases are shared with TRBD1. The CDR3 sequence is 15 residues long. V lost 3 bases, J lost 6 bases, and 3 bases stayed unmatched. CDR1 and CDR2 (germline): LGHNA, YNFKEQ. CDR3 nucleotides: TGTGCCAGCAGCCAGGGACAGGGGGCGGGTCAGCCCCAGCATTTT. Translated: CASSQGQGAGQPQHF.

The chain uses TRBV5-4 and TRBJ2-7; D uncertain. Germline assignment: CDR1 SGHNT and CDR2 YYREEE (reference sequence). This CDR3 has 15 amino acids. The ends were cut back, 4 bases at V and 0 bases at J, with 14 bases in the middle. CDR3 sequence: CASSTAAASSYEQYF. The CDR3, as DNA: TGTGCCAGCAGCACGGCGGCGGCTAGCTCCTACGAGCAGTACTTC.

The chain employs TRBV7-6 and TRBJ1-3; no definite D call. This CDR3 region has 13 residues. V lost 0 bases, J lost 6 bases, and 6 bases lay in between. Germline CDR1 SGHVS, CDR2 FNYEAQ. CDR3 DNA sequence: TGTGCCAGCAGCTTAGCTATTAAAAACACCATATATTTT. Protein: CASSLAIKNTIYF.

The chain carries TRBV10-3 and TRBJ1-1, with a tentative D call TRBD1 (6 bases). V lost 2 bases and J lost 4, with 17 bases in between. The CDR3 runs to 16 residues. The germline V gene has CDR1 ENHRY and CDR2 SYGVKD. CDR3 loop: CAISEPSTGYGTEAFF. CDR3 DNA sequence: TGTGCCATCAGTGAGCCCTCTACAGGGTATGGCACTGAAGCTTTCTTT.

The rearrangement links TRBV5-1 to TRBJ2-1; TRBD1 agrees at 10 bases. The CDR3 length is 13 residues. J was trimmed by 13 bases and V by 0 bases; bases with no gene match: 4. Germline CDR1 reads SGHRS; CDR2 reads YFSETQ. The DNA of the CDR3 is TGCGCCAGCAGCTTGGTTGGGGACAGGGGTCAGTTCTTC. Translation gives CASSLVGDRGQFF.

The chain recombines TRBV11-2 with TRBJ2-1; 7 bases are a match to TRBD1. V was clipped by 5 bases and J by 5 bases; unmatched bases: 9. Germline V gene data show CDR1 as SGHAT and CDR2 as FQNNGV. CDR3 size: 15 residues. CDR3 amino acids: CASSRDRVRHNEQFF. The CDR3 DNA reads as TGTGCCAGCAGCCGCGACAGGGTTAGGCACAATGAGCAGTTCTTC.

This clone has just one count. The chain links TRBV6-5 to TRBJ1-2; TRBD1 might be the D (6 bases). Between the trimmed V and J ends, which lost 6 bases and 5 bases, there was a span of 16 bases. The length of the CDR3 is 14 residues. The germline CDR1 and CDR2 sequences are MNHEY and SVGAGI. The CDR3 sequence is CASRPTGSGYGYTF. CDR3 in DNA: TGTGCCAGCAGACCGACAGGTTCGGGGTATGGCTACACCTTC.

The table lists this clone with a count of one. This sample includes further DNA sequences coding for the same CDR3. CDR3 in DNA: TGCGCCAGCAGCCTGACAGGGGGCAATCAGCCCCAGCATTTT. Protein product: CASSLTGGNQPQHF. The J gene is TRBJ1-5, the V gene TRBV5-1; TRBD1 agrees at 8 bases. CDR1 and CDR2 (germline): SGHRS, YFSETQ. The CDR3 consists of 14 residues. Losses at the gene ends were 4 bases for V and 2 bases for J; bases not matched to a gene: 2.

This clone was seen a few times. The V call is TRBV6-5, the J call TRBJ1-1; D is perhaps TRBD1 (6 bases). The CDR3 totals 14 residues. The V gene lost 7 bases and the J gene lost 5 bases, with 17 bases spanning the gap. Per the germline V gene, CDR1 is MNHEY and CDR2 is SVGAGI. The CDR3 region has the DNA TGTGCCAGCAAGCTTACAGGGAGGGGTACTGAAGCTTTCTTT. Encoded protein: CASKLTGRGTEAFF.

CDR3 nucleotide sequence: TGCAGCCCGGGGGGCTACACCTTC. This codes for CSPGGYTF. The chain combines TRBV20-1 with TRBJ1-2; no firm D call. The CDR3 covers 8 residues. Germline CDR1 reads DFQATT; CDR2 reads SNEGSKA (reference sequence).

Note on this clone: The junction departs from germline at one end; a sequencing error may be responsible. The V and J genes are TRBV6-6 and TRBJ2-7; D may be TRBD1 (6 bases). CDR1 and CDR2 from the germline V gene are MNHNY and SVGAGI (reference sequence). The CDR3 loop spans 14 amino acids. The CDR3 sequence is CASRERGGADNPRF. CDR3 DNA sequence: TGTGCCAGCAGGGAACGAGGGGGTGCTGACAACCCTCGGTTC.

This chain uses TRBV4-2 with TRBJ2-7; weak D call: TRBD2 (6 bases). This CDR3 comprises 15 residues. V was cut by 3 bases and J by 0 bases, with 12 bases left in between. CDR1 LGHNA and CDR2 YNFKEQ come from the germline V gene. The DNA of the CDR3 is TGTGCCAGCAGCCAGGGTGCGACTAGCTCCTACGAGCAGTACTTC. This encodes CASSQGATSSYEQYF.

V usage is TRBV6-5 and J usage is TRBJ2-1, with TRBD2 matching 8 bases. Trimming took 2 bases from V and 0 from J; bases not matched to a gene: 3. CDR1 and CDR2 from the germline V gene are MNHEY and SVGAGI. This CDR3 spans 16 amino acids. This CDR3 is CASSYELAVSYNEQFF. The CDR3 bases are TGTGCCAGCAGTTACGAACTAGCGGTCTCCTACAATGAGCAGTTCTTC.

As regards this clone: At the DNA level, this CDR3 is encoded by other sequences in the same sample as well. The chain is built from TRBV11-3 and TRBJ1-6; tentatively, D is TRBD1 (5 bases). Per germline, CDR1 SGHNT and CDR2 YENEEA. The CDR3 sequence is 13 residues long. V was pared by 3 bases and J by 7 bases, with 7 bases between. The CDR3 spells CASSLGQNSPLHF. CDR3 bases: TGTGCCAGCAGCTTGGGGCAGAATTCACCCCTCCACTTT.

The chain employs TRBV19 and TRBJ1-2, with D possibly TRBD1 on 6 matching bases. The CDR3 runs 14 residues. Germline loops: CDR1 LNHDA, CDR2 SQIVND (reference sequence). V lost 4 bases and J 4 bases, leaving 13 bases between the germline ends. The CDR3 spells CASSRAGTPYGYTF. The CDR3 DNA is TGTGCCAGTAGTAGAGCCGGGACACCCTATGGCTACACCTTC.

The chain carries TRBV10-3 and TRBJ1-3; D ambiguous. The germline V gene has CDR1 ENHRY and CDR2 SYGVKD. The CDR3 loop spans 16 amino acids. Trimming removed 3 bases at V and 1 base at J, with 13 bases between. CDR3 region: CAISDGGVGSGNTIYF. The CDR3 region has the DNA TGTGCCATCAGTGACGGCGGGGTCGGGTCTGGAAACACCATATATTTT.

The chain is built from TRBV5-1 and TRBJ1-5; D is perhaps TRBD1 (6 bases). Per the germline V gene, CDR1 is SGHRS and CDR2 is YFSETQ. The CDR3 length is 15 residues. The V end was cut by 2 bases, the J end by 4 bases, with 13 bases between. The CDR3 DNA follows: TGCGCCAGCAGCTTTCCCGGGGGGCTGAATCAGCCCCAGCATTTT. Amino acids: CASSFPGGLNQPQHF. Drawing the rest from reference TRBV5-1 and TRBJ1-5, the complete variable domain is KAGVTQTPRYLIKTRGQQVTLSCSPISGHRSVSWYQQTPGQGLQFLFEYFSETQRNKGNFPGRFSGRQFSNSRSEMNVSTLELGDSALYLCASSFPGGLNQPQHFGDGTRLSIL.